Reported below is one T cell receptor beta chain. This record belongs to a study of blood T cell repertoires in COVID-19. Germline V gives CDR1 SNHLY, CDR2 FYNNEI. With V trimmed by 4 bases and J by 5 bases, 3 bases remained unmatched. The CDR3 loop spans 14 amino acids. Produced via immunoSEQ multiplex PCR; TCRdb's table is partial and in-frame only. The profile shows tens of thousands of clones, about four fifths of them singletons. The sequenced sample was peripheral blood. The chain recombines TRBV2 with TRBJ2-2, with 8 bases fitting TRBD2. The source is an elderly man with acute or convalescent COVID-19. For the CDR3, the DNA is TGTGCCAGCAGTGGGACTAGCCGGACCGGGGAGCTGTTTTTT. The encoded protein is CASSGTSRTGELFF.